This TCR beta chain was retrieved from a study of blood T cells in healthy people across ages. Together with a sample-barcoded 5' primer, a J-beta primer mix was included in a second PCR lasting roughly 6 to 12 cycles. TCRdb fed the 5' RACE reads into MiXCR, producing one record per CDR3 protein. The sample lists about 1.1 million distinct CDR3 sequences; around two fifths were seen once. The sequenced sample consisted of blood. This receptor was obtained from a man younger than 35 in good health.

The CDR3 spells CASPPSEQYF. CDR3 in DNA: TGTGCCAGCCCCCCTAGCGAGCAGTACTTC. This chain uses TRBV27 with TRBJ2-7, with no clear D. Trimming pared 8 bases from V and 6 bases from J, leaving 8 bases between. The CDR3 runs to 10 residues. Germline CDR1 reads MNHEY; CDR2 reads SMNVEV (reference sequence).